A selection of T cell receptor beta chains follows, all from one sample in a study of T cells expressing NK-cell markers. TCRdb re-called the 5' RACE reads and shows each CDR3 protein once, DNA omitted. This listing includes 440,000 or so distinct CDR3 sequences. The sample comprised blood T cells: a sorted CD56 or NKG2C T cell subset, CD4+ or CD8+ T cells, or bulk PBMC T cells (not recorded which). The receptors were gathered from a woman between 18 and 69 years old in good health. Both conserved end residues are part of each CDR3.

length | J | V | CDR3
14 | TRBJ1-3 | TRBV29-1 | CSVEGLTDGNTIYF
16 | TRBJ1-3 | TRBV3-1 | CASSRTGVSSGNTIYF
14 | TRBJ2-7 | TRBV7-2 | CASSSRQLSYEQYF
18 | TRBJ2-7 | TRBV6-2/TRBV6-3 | CASSQPFRFLAGTYEQYF
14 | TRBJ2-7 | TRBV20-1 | CSATPGSGSYEQYF
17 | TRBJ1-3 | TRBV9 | CASSVGRREISGNTIYF
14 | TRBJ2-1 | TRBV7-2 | CASSLRRDYNEQFF
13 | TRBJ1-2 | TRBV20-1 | CSARETGHYGYTF
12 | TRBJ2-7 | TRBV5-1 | CARRDGSYEQYF
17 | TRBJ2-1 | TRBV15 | CATSRDLSSGRADEQFF
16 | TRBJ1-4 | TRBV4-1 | CASSQDRRDSREKLFF
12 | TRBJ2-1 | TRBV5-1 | CASSLEGDLEFF
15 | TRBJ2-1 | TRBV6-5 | CASSYGASGRDEQFF
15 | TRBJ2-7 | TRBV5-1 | CASSLSSGSNYEQYF
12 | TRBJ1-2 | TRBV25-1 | CASWTGNYGYTF
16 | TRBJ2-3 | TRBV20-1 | CSARGTSGSYTDTQYF
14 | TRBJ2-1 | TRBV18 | CASAKDRTYNEQFF
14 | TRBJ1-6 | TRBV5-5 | CASSPQGAFSPLHF
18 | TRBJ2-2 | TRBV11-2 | CASSLVLRTSGSAGELFF
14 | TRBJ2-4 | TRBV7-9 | CASSPGQGKNIQYF
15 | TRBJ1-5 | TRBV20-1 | CSASAGTADNQPQHF
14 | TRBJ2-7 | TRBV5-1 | CASSMGQGVYEQYF
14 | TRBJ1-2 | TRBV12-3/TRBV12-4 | CASSHYGTGESYTF
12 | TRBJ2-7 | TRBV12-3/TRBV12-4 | CASSLPYREQYF
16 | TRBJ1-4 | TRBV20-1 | CSARTGTGGLNEKLFF
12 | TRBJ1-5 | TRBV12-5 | CASGWGDQPQHF
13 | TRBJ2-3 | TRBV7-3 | CASSFRRADTQYF
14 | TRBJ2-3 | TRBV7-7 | CASSRDTRTDTQYF
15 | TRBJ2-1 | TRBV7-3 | CASSLVGTPFGEQFF
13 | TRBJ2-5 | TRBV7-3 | CASRPNREETQYF
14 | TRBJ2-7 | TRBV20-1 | CSAGVEVGTYEQYF
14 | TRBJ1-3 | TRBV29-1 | CSVSRGISGNTIYF
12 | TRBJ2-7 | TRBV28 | CASSLLDRGQYF
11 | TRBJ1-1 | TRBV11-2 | CASSYSTEAFF
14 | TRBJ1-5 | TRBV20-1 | CSATTGQGAKPQHF
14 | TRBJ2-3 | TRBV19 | CASSIGQGAMGQYF
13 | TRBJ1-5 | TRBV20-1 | CGVLGVSNQPQHF
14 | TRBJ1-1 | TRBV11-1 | CASSPQGQWSEAFF
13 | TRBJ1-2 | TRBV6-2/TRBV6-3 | CASARDDNYGYTF
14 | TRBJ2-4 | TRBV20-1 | CSARVSSVINIQYF
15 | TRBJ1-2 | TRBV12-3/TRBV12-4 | CASSWTGAAYYGYTF
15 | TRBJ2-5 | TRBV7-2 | CASSFPQGVGETQYF
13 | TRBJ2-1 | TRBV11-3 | CASSQGLGNEQFF
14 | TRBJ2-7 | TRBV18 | CASSPLETFYEQYF
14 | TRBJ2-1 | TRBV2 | CATPMESSYNEQFF